This paragraph covers one T cell receptor (beta chain) sequence. There is no known antigen for this receptor. No much larger clone is present one base from it, and per-base qualities are unavailable. The data derive from a study of post-analysis software for immune sequencing data (dated by TCRdb to between 2014 and 2017). As for the study more broadly: The recorded disease courses included relapsing-remitting, secondary progressive and progressive-relapsing multiple sclerosis, and some patients had no subtype annotation. A subset of samples was prepared in parallel using single-end sample barcoding, then pooled and co-amplified after Illumina adapter ligation. The multiple sclerosis patient repertoires were compared with about a dozen previously published healthy control repertoires from donors aged about 6 to 26 years.

To demonstrate the VDJtools post-analysis software, TCR beta repertoires were profiled from the peripheral blood of 13 young patients with multiple sclerosis. The multiple sclerosis patients were children and adolescents ranging in age from roughly 6 to 16 years. Library method: PCR. The run used an Illumina HiSeq 2500. To reduce PCR and sequencing biases, unique molecular identifiers were incorporated into the TCR beta cDNA libraries. Every 1 to 10 million input T cells yielded 500,000 or so cDNA molecules, meaning each molecule approximated one T cell. The patient libraries were prepared and sequenced using the same protocol as the earlier healthy control dataset. Within a given batch, samples were prepared together, multiplexed and sequenced on the same HiSeq lane. From the authors' description of their analysis: MIGEC handled the raw barcoded reads, throwing out single-read molecular identifier groups before consensus assembly and CDR3 extraction. VDJtools was used for post-analysis of the clonotype tables, with diversity normalized by down-sampling every dataset to the smallest sample size. To correct batch-related cross-sample contamination, repertoire overlap clustering matched CDR3 amino acid sequences but not nucleotide sequences. The public reads were reanalyzed by TCRdb: fastp trimming at Q25, MiXCR alignment, in-frame beta chains only. Every distinct CDR3 protein forms one entry, paired with its most common genes and DNA. The V and J calls shown here were made by TCRdb, not taken from the authors' results. The sample data list more than 450,000 distinct CDR3 sequences, and 44% of these were observed just once. In total, the top ten clones hold about 1.8% of the sample.

General study outcomes and caveats: Multiple sclerosis patients had significantly lower normalized Chao1 diversity than controls, a result that suggests substantial peripheral T-cell clonal expansion. Roughly 5 TRBV segments, including TRBV5-6, TRBV5-1 and TRBV20-1, were significantly more frequent in patients than controls. The control group was slightly older than the multiple sclerosis patient group. Direct clustering with F measure showed strong co-clustering of samples prepared in the same batch, prompting a batch-effect correction.

Trimming costs V 8 bases and J 7 bases, and their ends lie 20 bases apart. The CDR3 measures 14 amino acids from cysteine to phenylalanine. The read is trimmed to its CDR3 DNA, 42 bases read in frame from base 1. Sequencing was performed on blood. This TCR derives from a girl between 5 and 17 years old with multiple sclerosis. The rearrangement combines TRBV12-3 or TRBV12-4 with TRBJ1-2; a weak D assignment points to TRBD1 (6 bases agree). The CDR3 protein is CASGRPQGSIGYTF. In nucleotide form, the sequence is TGTGCCAGCGGACGGCCACAGGGATCAATTGGCTACACCTTC.